Listed below are T cell receptor beta chains from one sample, sequenced in a study of OX40 agonist ivuxolimab in advanced cancers. TCRdb's copy holds only in-frame clones and misses some; the assay was immunoSEQ multiplex PCR. Of nearly 85,000 clones in the sample, over 65% were seen once. Sequencing used CD4+ or CD8+ T cells sorted from blood, obtained in a trial of the OX40 agonist ivuxolimab. These receptor sequences come from an adult with an advanced solid tumor such as melanoma, head and neck, liver or kidney cancer. Each CDR3 is given with its conserved first and last residue. Each record gives: clone size, D gene, J gene, V gene, CDR3 DNA, CDR3 protein. The D gene is left open where the match is weak. Some rows mark clone size as missing; the rest say once, few, many or name a class of expanded clone.

>-|TRBD1|TRBJ1-3|TRBV5-4
TGTGCCAGCAGCTTTGGACAGGGTGGATCTGGAAACACCATATATTTT
CASSFGQGGSGNTIYF
>-|-|TRBJ1-2|TRBV11-3
TGTGCCAGCAGCTTATGGGTGGGAGAAATCTATGGCTACACCTTC
CASSLWVGEIYGYTF
>-|-|TRBJ1-2|TRBV18
TGTGCCAGCTCACCTTCCGACCGAATTGGACGGTTCTATGGCTACACCTTC
CASSPSDRIGRFYGYTF
>-|-|TRBJ1-4|TRBV30
TGTGCCTGGAACCTTGGGACTAATGAAAAACTGTTTTTT
CAWNLGTNEKLFF
>-|-|TRBJ1-6|TRBV6-6
TGTGCCAGCAGTTACTCCGGGGGTAATAATTCACCCCTCCACTTT
CASSYSGGNNSPLHF
>-|-|TRBJ2-7|TRBV27
TGTGCCAGCGGTATCTACGAGCAGTACTTC
CASGIYEQYF
>-|TRBD1|TRBJ2-5|TRBV11-2
TGTGCCAGCAGTCGGGGACAGGGACTTCAAGAGACCCAGTACTTC
CASSRGQGLQETQYF
>few|-|TRBJ2-5|TRBV30
TGTGCCTGCTCGGAGGCGGGGGAGACCCAGTACTTC
CACSEAGETQYF
>-|-|TRBJ1-2|TRBV6-1
TGTGCCAGCAGTGAGGCGGACAGATATGGCTACACCTTC
CASSEADRYGYTF
>-|-|TRBJ2-5|TRBV7-2
TGTGCCAGCAGCCCGCAAACCTCACAGGAGACCCAGTACTTC
CASSPQTSQETQYF
>medium-sized|-|TRBJ1-4|TRBV5-6
TGTGCCAGCAGCACCTCCCGGGAGGGAGTAAATGAAAAACTGTTTTTT
CASSTSREGVNEKLFF
>few|-|TRBJ1-5|TRBV2
TGTGCCAGCAGTCCTGACAGCGTAGCGAATCAGCCCCAGCATTTT
CASSPDSVANQPQHF
>once|TRBD2|TRBJ2-1|TRBV7-9
TGTGCCAGCAGCCCCCGATCAGCGGGGGGTTACAATGAGCAGTTCTTC
CASSPRSAGGYNEQFF
>-|-|TRBJ2-7|TRBV5-1
TGCGCCAGCAGCCAAGATTGGACAGCCGCCTACGAGCAGTACTTC
CASSQDWTAAYEQYF
>-|-|TRBJ1-3|TRBV6-5
TGTGCCAGCAGTTACTCGGCAGGGCACTCTGGAAACACCATATATTTT
CASSYSAGHSGNTIYF
>-|-|TRBJ1-4|TRBV5-1
TGCGCCAGCAGCTTGGAAGGGCGGGACAAGAATGAAAAACTGTTTTTT
CASSLEGRDKNEKLFF
>-|TRBD2|TRBJ2-2|TRBV7-9
TGTGCCAGCAGCCGCGCTAGCGGGGGGCCCTCCGGGGAGCTGTTTTTT
CASSRASGGPSGELFF
>-|TRBD1|TRBJ2-7|TRBV7-2
TGTGCCAGCAGCCATAGGACAGGGCTTAGCTCCTACGAGCAGTACTTC
CASSHRTGLSSYEQYF
>-|TRBD2|TRBJ2-7|TRBV7-2
TGTGCCAGCAGCTTCACTAGCGGGGGGCCCACTACAATTTACGAGCAGTACTTC
CASSFTSGGPTTIYEQYF
>-|TRBD1|TRBJ1-2|TRBV7-3
TGTGCCAGCAGCCTCGGGACAGGGAATAACTATGGCTACACCTTC
CASSLGTGNNYGYTF
>-|TRBD1|TRBJ2-7|TRBV18
TGTGCCAGCTCACCACCGGGGACAGGGGGCGGGTACGAGCAGTACTTC
CASSPPGTGGGYEQYF
>-|-|TRBJ2-3|TRBV7-2
TGTGCCAGCAGCTCCGGGTCATCCCCAGATACGCAGTATTTT
CASSSGSSPDTQYF
>-|-|TRBJ2-2|TRBV7-2
TGTGCCAGCAGCGCCCGACTGGGCCTGAACACCGGGGAGCTGTTTTTT
CASSARLGLNTGELFF
>-|-|TRBJ1-1|TRBV7-6
TGTGCCAGCAGCGTAGGACAGTACCAGAACACTGAAGCTTTCTTT
CASSVGQYQNTEAFF
>-|-|TRBJ1-3|TRBV7-2
TGTGCCAGCAGCCTACAGAGCTCTGGAAACACCATATATTTT
CASSLQSSGNTIYF
>-|-|TRBJ2-7|TRBV6-1
TGTGCCAGCAACACCCGGGACACAGCCTACGAGCAGTACTTC
CASNTRDTAYEQYF
>once|TRBD1|TRBJ1-2|TRBV6-1
TGTGCCAGCAGTGAAGGGGACAGTTTACATGGCTACACCTTC
CASSEGDSLHGYTF
>-|-|TRBJ2-2|TRBV9
TGTGCCAGCAGCGTAGGGGGACACCTCACCGGGGAGCTGTTTTTT
CASSVGGHLTGELFF
>-|TRBD2|TRBJ2-3|TRBV4-2
TGTGCCAGCAGCCACAGCGGGGGGGCTACAGATACGCAGTATTTT
CASSHSGGATDTQYF